This T cell receptor (beta chain) was sequenced in a study of CD8 T cells in ankylosing spondylitis. Study findings and constraints: What appeared characteristic of ankylosing spondylitis blood was a TCR beta motif of 7 or 8 highly homologous variants. Disease-linked clones displayed a CD8+ phenotype and appeared relatively rarely in peripheral blood.

Germline trimming cut 0 bases from V and 4 bases from J; bases unmatched to any gene: 8. Germline CDR1 and CDR2: SGHVS and FQNEAQ. The CDR3 extends over 16 amino acids. Making the TCR beta libraries involved quantitative 5'-RACE with molecular barcodes. TCRdb re-called the 5' RACE reads with MiXCR, one entry per CDR3 protein. The sample carries more than 300,000 distinct CDR3 sequences, about 9.9% recorded once. Concerning this clonotype itself: Its antigen is unidentified.

This sequence joins TRBV7-8 and TRBJ2-7, with 8 bases aligning to TRBD2. Sequenced sample: blood, either unsorted or a sorted T cell fraction (not recorded which). The clonotype comes from a female donor with ankylosing spondylitis or in good health (not recorded which). The CDR3 region is CASSLATGGPGYEQYF. In DNA form, the CDR3 reads TGTGCCAGCAGCTTAGCAACGGGGGGGCCTGGATACGAGCAGTACTTC. Full variable domain (outside the CDR3, taken from reference TRBV7-8 and TRBJ2-7): GAGVSQSPRYKVAKRGQDVALRCDPISGHVSLFWYQQALGQGPEFLTYFQNEAQLDKSGLPSDRFFAERPEGSVSTLKIQRTQQEDSAVYLCASSLATGGPGYEQYFGPGTRLTVT.